The 22 T cell receptor beta chains presented below share a single source sample, sequenced in a study of brain T cells in children with intractable seizures listed by TCRdb under 2021. The method behind the library was the immunoSEQ multiplex PCR assay. Sourced from immuneACCESS, this table was stored by TCRdb with only in-frame sequences that have V and J called. A share of the clones is absent; for the studies checked, an unresolved V gene accounts for under half, and the remainder has no known explanation. In all, the sample holds 300,000 to 400,000 clones, and approximately 93% of those were seen once. The leading ten clones occupy 5.7% of the sample. Interpreted using the paper, the time point label stands for: blood from clinic visit 5 months post-surgery; TSC patient then seizure free. Sequencing was performed on peripheral blood, taken 5 to 6 months after surgery. These receptors were obtained from a boy less than two years old with tuberous sclerosis and intractable seizures.

This chain connects TRBV24-1 to TRBJ1-3, with D maybe TRBD1 (5 bases). Germline V gene data show CDR1 as KGHDR and CDR2 as SFDVKD. V dropped 3 bases and J dropped 0 bases, with 14 bases sitting between them. The CDR3 length is 17 residues. For the CDR3, the DNA is TGTGCCACCAGTGATCCCCCGGGACTTTGCTCTGGAAACACCATATATTTT. Protein sequence: CATSDPPGLCSGNTIYF.

The chain carries TRBV19 and TRBJ1-6; weak D call: TRBD1 (5 bases). CDR1 and CDR2 (germline): LNHDA, SQIVND (reference sequence). The CDR3 length is 15 residues. V was shortened by 5 bases and J by 5 bases, with 13 bases between the two germline ends. In DNA, the CDR3 is TGTGCCAGTAGTGCCTTCGGGGGGAATAATTCACCCCTCCACTTT. It codes for CASSAFGGNNSPLHF.

The V gene is TRBV6-1, the J gene TRBJ2-7; the D gene is possibly TRBD2 (6 bases). CDR3 size: 17 residues. Germline CDR1 is MNHNS and CDR2 is SASEGT. The ends were cut back, 1 base at V and 0 bases at J, with 16 bases in the middle. The CDR3 protein is CASSEEGGVASSYEQYF. DNA for the CDR3: TGTGCCAGCAGTGAAGAGGGCGGGGTAGCAAGCTCCTACGAGCAGTACTTC.

This sequence joins TRBV7-9 and TRBJ1-2; perhaps TRBD1 as D (5 bases). CDR1 is SEHNR, CDR2 FQNEAQ, per germline (reference sequence). V dropped 3 bases and J dropped 0 bases, with 14 bases sitting between them. There are 16 residues in the CDR3. As DNA, the CDR3 is TGTGCCAGCAGCTTGATCCCGGGACCTTCTAACTATGGCTACACCTTC. It yields the protein CASSLIPGPSNYGYTF.

This chain uses TRBV7-2 with TRBJ2-1; D might be TRBD2 (6 bases). The CDR3 is made up of 15 amino acids. V gave up 5 bases and J gave up 2 bases, with 13 bases separating them. Germline loops: CDR1 SGHTA, CDR2 FQGNSA. This CDR3 reads CASSLLASTYNEQFF. For the CDR3, the DNA is TGTGCCAGCAGCCTACTAGCCTCTACCTACAATGAGCAGTTCTTC. The full variable domain, completed using reference TRBV7-2 and TRBJ2-1, is GAGVSQSPSNKVTEKGKDVELRCDPISGHTALYWYRQSLGQGLEFLIYFQGNSAPDKSGLPSDRFSAERTGGSVSTLTIQRTQQEDSAVYLCASSLLASTYNEQFFGPGTRLTVL.

The chain recombines TRBV6-5 with TRBJ1-5, with D unclear. CDR1 is MNHEY and CDR2 is SVGAGI in the germline V gene. V was cut by 5 bases and J by 9 bases, with 14 bases left in between. CDR3 length equals 13 residues. CDR3 DNA sequence: TGTGCCAGCAGTCTAAACATAGGCTTGCCCCAGCATTTT. As protein: CASSLNIGLPQHF.

This chain uses TRBV10-2 with TRBJ2-3, with TRBD2 matching 8 bases. V lost 4 bases, J lost 4 bases, and 4 bases stayed unmatched. In germline, CDR1 is WSHSY, CDR2 SAAADI. The CDR3 covers 14 residues. The CDR3 loop is CASSGLAGPDTQYF. The CDR3 DNA sequence: TGCGCCAGCAGTGGGCTAGCGGGCCCAGATACGCAGTATTTT.

This chain uses TRBV5-1 with TRBJ2-7, with D perhaps assigned TRBD1 or TRBD2 (5 bases each). Germline-derived CDR1 and CDR2 are SGHRS and YFSETQ. With 3 bases removed from V and 5 bases from J, the gap between germline ends came to 12 bases. CDR3 length equals 13 residues. The CDR3 region has the DNA TGCGCCAGCAGCTCGATCGGGGCCCACGAGCAGTACTTC. Protein product: CASSSIGAHEQYF.

J is TRBJ1-4 and V is TRBV28, with a tentative D call TRBD1 (6 bases). The CDR3 consists of 14 residues. Germline V gene lookup returns CDR1 MDHEN and CDR2 SYDVKM. V lost 6 bases and J 8 bases, leaving 16 bases between the germline ends. The CDR3 DNA sequence: TGTGCCAGCAGCCCCTACTTAGACAGGGAAAAACTGTTTTTT. Protein product: CASSPYLDREKLFF.

As concerns this clone: Other DNA sequences in this sample translate to the same CDR3. The gene calls are TRBV27 and TRBJ1-2, with D maybe TRBD1 (5 bases). V lost 2 bases and J 2 bases, leaving 9 bases between the germline ends. CDR3 size: 14 residues. Germline CDR1 and CDR2: MNHEY and SMNVEV (reference sequence). The DNA of the CDR3 is TGTGCCAGCAGTTTACAGGGAACAAACTATGGCTACACCTTC. Its translation: CASSLQGTNYGYTF.

V usage is TRBV10-3 and J usage is TRBJ1-4; TRBD1 is a possible D gene (6 bases). This CDR3 has 11 amino acids. Between the trimmed V and J ends, which lost 11 bases and 7 bases, there was a span of 11 bases. Germline CDR1 ENHRY, CDR2 SYGVKD. DNA for the CDR3: TGTGCCGTCGGGGGGCTTGAAAAACTGTTTTTT. This encodes CAVGGLEKLFF.

The chain combines TRBV18 with TRBJ1-3, with 7 positions matching TRBD1. The CDR3 consists of 16 residues. V lost 0 bases and J lost 0; bases outside the gene matches: 2. CDR1 and CDR2 (germline): KGHSH, LQKENI. This CDR3 reads CASSPPGQFSGNTIYF. In DNA, the CDR3 is TGTGCCAGCTCACCACCGGGACAGTTCTCTGGAAACACCATATATTTT. Based on the CDR3 plus reference TRBV18 and TRBJ1-3, the full variable domain is NAGVMQNPRHLVRRRGQEARLRCSPMKGHSHVYWYRQLPEEGLKFMVYLQKENIIDESGMPKERFSAEFPKEGPSILRIQQVVRGDSAAYFCASSPPGQFSGNTIYFGEGSWLTVV.

The chain has TRBV19 and TRBJ1-1, with unresolved D. V dropped 4 bases and J dropped 1 base, with 16 bases sitting between them. The CDR3 contains 16 residues. Germline CDR1 and CDR2: LNHDA and SQIVND (reference sequence). CDR3 sequence reads: CASSTPGRLGNTEAFF. CDR3 nucleotide sequence: TGTGCCAGTAGTACCCCCGGCCGACTGGGGAACACTGAAGCTTTCTTT.

The J gene is TRBJ2-1, the V gene TRBV7-2; a possible D gene is TRBD1 (5 bases). The CDR3 has 18 amino acids. Trimming removed 4 bases at V and 3 bases at J, with 22 bases between. The germline CDR1 and CDR2 sequences are SGHTA and FQGNSA. The CDR3: CASSSSTSQGNDYNEQFF. CDR3 nucleotides: TGTGCCAGCAGCTCATCTACGAGCCAGGGAAATGACTACAATGAGCAGTTCTTC. The full variable domain, in which reference TRBV7-2 and TRBJ2-1 provide the parts outside the CDR3, is GAGVSQSPSNKVTEKGKDVELRCDPISGHTALYWYRQSLGQGLEFLIYFQGNSAPDKSGLPSDRFSAERTGGSVSTLTIQRTQQEDSAVYLCASSSSTSQGNDYNEQFFGPGTRLTVL.

Note on this clone: Other nucleotide sequences in the sample specify the same CDR3. The CDR3 coding sequence is TGTGCCAGCAGTGAGACAGGGTCTTATAATTCACCCCTCCACTTT. This gives the protein CASSETGSYNSPLHF. V usage is TRBV2 and J usage is TRBJ1-6; 7 nucleotides align to TRBD1. V was clipped by 3 bases and J by 4 bases; unmatched bases: 3. CDR1 and CDR2 (germline): SNHLY, FYNNEI. The CDR3 sequence is 15 residues long.

The chain has TRBV7-9 and TRBJ1-6, with D perhaps matching TRBD1 (5 bases). Looked up from germline, CDR1 is SEHNR and CDR2 is FQNEAQ (reference sequence). This CDR3 spans 17 amino acids. V lost 4 bases to trimming and J lost 0 bases, with 13 bases between them. The CDR3 spells CASSSSAGSSYNSPLHF. The CDR3 DNA is TGTGCCAGCAGCTCCTCCGCAGGGAGCTCCTATAATTCACCCCTCCACTTT.

The chain has TRBV19 and TRBJ1-1; tentatively, D is TRBD1 (5 bases). Germline assignment: CDR1 LNHDA and CDR2 SQIVND (reference sequence). The CDR3 sequence is 14 residues long. Between the trimmed V and J ends, which lost 3 bases and 5 bases, there was a span of 13 bases. Written as DNA, the CDR3 is TGTGCCAGTAGTATCGGCGGGGGAAGAACTGAAGCTTTCTTT. It specifies CASSIGGGRTEAFF.

The V gene is TRBV7-8, the J gene TRBJ2-7, with D maybe TRBD2 (6 bases). Germline CDR1 reads SGHVS; CDR2 reads FQNEAQ. The V end was cut by 0 bases, the J end by 0 bases, with 9 bases between. The CDR3 consists of 15 residues. The CDR3 bases are TGTGCCAGCAGCTTAGCTGCGGGAAGCTCCTACGAGCAGTACTTC. Encoded protein: CASSLAAGSSYEQYF. Complete variable domain (other parts from reference TRBV7-8 and TRBJ2-7): GAGVSQSPRYKVAKRGQDVALRCDPISGHVSLFWYQQALGQGPEFLTYFQNEAQLDKSGLPSDRFFAERPEGSVSTLKIQRTQQEDSAVYLCASSLAAGSSYEQYFGPGTRLTVT.

The V and J genes are TRBV9 and TRBJ2-3, with D tentatively TRBD1 or TRBD2 (5 bases each). CDR3 size: 15 residues. Trimming left V 0 bases short and J 2 bases short, with 10 bases between. CDR1 SGDLS and CDR2 YYNGEE come from the germline V gene. CDR3 sequence reads: CASSVEGENTDTQYF. Written as DNA, the CDR3 is TGTGCCAGCAGCGTAGAAGGGGAGAACACAGATACGCAGTATTTT. Drawing the rest from reference TRBV9 and TRBJ2-3, the complete variable domain is DSGVTQTPKHLITATGQRVTLRCSPRSGDLSVYWYQQSLDQGLQFLIQYYNGEERAKGNILERFSAQQFPDLHSELNLSSLELGDSALYFCASSVEGENTDTQYFGPGTRLTVL.

V gene TRBV7-3 combines with J gene TRBJ2-2, with no clear D. The ends were cut back, 1 base at V and 1 base at J, with 7 bases in the middle. Germline lookup yields CDR1 SGHTA and CDR2 FQGTGA. This CDR3 spans 15 amino acids. CDR3 in amino acids: CASSLMDGNTGELFF. In nucleotides, the CDR3 is TGTGCCAGCAGCTTAATGGACGGGAACACCGGGGAGCTGTTTTTT.

The count of this clone is one. The chain is built from TRBV7-3 and TRBJ2-1; TRBD1 is a possible D gene (7 bases). The length of the CDR3 is 15 residues. The germline V gene encodes CDR1 SGHTA and CDR2 FQGTGA. The ends were cut back, 5 bases at V and 4 bases at J, with 15 bases in the middle. Here the CDR3 reads CASSAGQILYNEQFF. The CDR3 DNA is TGTGCCAGCAGCGCGGGACAGATTCTATACAATGAGCAGTTCTTC.

J is TRBJ2-7 and V is TRBV19, with a possible D match to TRBD2 (6 bases). Germline lookup yields CDR1 LNHDA and CDR2 SQIVND (reference sequence). The ends were cut back, 9 bases at V and 4 bases at J, with 16 bases in the middle. The CDR3 is 13 amino acids. CDR3 nucleotide sequence: TGTGCCAGCGCCCCGGGGGTGGCTTACGAGCAGTACTTC. This gives the protein CASAPGVAYEQYF. Looking up the rest from reference TRBV19 and TRBJ2-7 gives the full variable domain: DGGITQSPKYLFRKEGQNVTLSCEQNLNHDAMYWYRQDPGQGLRLIYYSQIVNDFQKGDIAEGYSVSREKKESFPLTVTSAQKNPTAFYLCASAPGVAYEQYFGPGTRLTVT.